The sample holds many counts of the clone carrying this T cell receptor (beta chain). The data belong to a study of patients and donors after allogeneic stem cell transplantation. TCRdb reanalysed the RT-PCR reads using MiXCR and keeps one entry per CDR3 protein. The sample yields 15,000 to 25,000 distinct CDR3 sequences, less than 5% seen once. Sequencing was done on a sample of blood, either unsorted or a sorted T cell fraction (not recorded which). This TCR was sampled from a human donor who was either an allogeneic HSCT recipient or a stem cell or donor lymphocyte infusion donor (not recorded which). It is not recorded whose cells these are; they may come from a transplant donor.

The CDR3 loop reads CSAQRANTGELFF. In DNA, the CDR3 is TGCAGTGCCCAACGAGCGAACACCGGGGAGCTGTTTTTT. The rearrangement links TRBV20-1 to TRBJ2-2; unclear D gene. The CDR3 has 13 amino acids. Trimming took 6 bases from V and 0 from J, leaving 8 bases between them. In germline, CDR1 is DFQATT, CDR2 SNEGSKA (reference sequence).